The 12 T cell receptor beta chains below come from one sample, sequenced in a study of T-cell memory formation after mild COVID-19. TCRdb analysed the 5' RACE reads with MiXCR anew, one entry per CDR3 protein. The repertoire includes 150,000 to 200,000 distinct CDR3 sequences, roughly 12% of them detected once, and roughly 3.8% sits in the top ten. The source material was PBMCs or a T cell subset sorted from them (not recorded which). The receptor set was obtained from a man between 18 and 35 years old who had mild COVID-19 (a few samples of this study predate the infection). Cell type and time point are not known.

The chain has TRBV5-5 and TRBJ2-3; D might be TRBD2 (7 bases). The CDR3 covers 17 residues. V was pared by 3 bases and J by 2 bases, with 19 bases between. The germline V gene has CDR1 SGHKS and CDR2 YYEKEE (reference sequence). Here the CDR3 DNA reads TGTGCCAGCAGCTGGACCGGGGGGCCGGCCTACACAGATACGCAGTATTTT. Translated: CASSWTGGPAYTDTQYF.

This clonotype was seen many times. In nucleotides, the CDR3 is TGCAGTGCTAGCCCGGGCGAGGAGACCCAGTACTTC. It translates to CSASPGEETQYF. The rearrangement joins TRBV20-1 to TRBJ2-5; D gene ambiguous. V dropped 3 bases and J dropped 5 bases, with 10 bases sitting between them. Germline CDR1 is DFQATT and CDR2 is SNEGSKA (reference sequence). This CDR3 has 12 amino acids.

This clonotype was counted ten times or more. The chain is built from TRBV7-9 and TRBJ2-7; TRBD2 matches 7 bases. The CDR3 loop spans 15 amino acids. Germline trimming cut 3 bases from V and 4 bases from J; bases unmatched to any gene: 9. Germline CDR1 reads SEHNR; CDR2 reads FQNEAQ (reference sequence). The CDR3 DNA follows: TGTGCCAGCAGCTTGTTCGCGGGGGAGACATACGAGCAGTACTTC. Translating it yields CASSLFAGETYEQYF. The full variable domain, completed using reference TRBV7-9 and TRBJ2-7, is DTGVSQNPRHKITKRGQNVTFRCDPISEHNRLYWYRQTLGQGPEFLTYFQNEAQLEKSRLLSDRFSAERPKGSFSTLEIQRTEQGDSAMYLCASSLFAGETYEQYFGPGTRLTVT.

The V call is TRBV20-1, the J call TRBJ1-6; TRBD1 might be the D (5 bases). V was clipped by 3 bases and J by 5 bases, with 5 bases between them. CDR1 and CDR2 from the germline V gene are DFQATT and SNEGSKA (reference sequence). The CDR3 runs to 12 residues. CDR3 residues: CSARGDNSPLHF. CDR3 bases: TGCAGTGCTAGGGGGGATAATTCACCCCTCCACTTT.

CDR3 in DNA: TGTGCTAGTGGTTTGGGACAGGGTAATGAAAAACTGTTTTTT. Its translation is CASGLGQGNEKLFF. This chain links TRBV12-5 with TRBJ1-4; 7 bases map to TRBD1. The V segment lost 1 base and the J segment 4 bases; nucleotides outside the gene matches: 0. CDR3 length: 14 amino acids. In germline, CDR1 is LGHNT, CDR2 FRNRAP.

This clonotype was counted only a few times. The chain couples TRBV4-2 to TRBJ2-5, with 8 bases lining up with TRBD2. This CDR3 spans 15 amino acids. From germline, CDR1 is LGHNA and CDR2 YNFKEQ. The V and J ends lost 1 base and 5 bases, in that order; junction bases with no gene match: 6. The DNA for the CDR3 is TGTGCCAGCAGCCAAGTGGGCGGGGGGTCGGAGACCCAGTACTTC. Its translation is CASSQVGGGSETQYF.

This clonotype was found once. The rearrangement joins TRBV7-2 to TRBJ2-1, with 10 bases matching TRBD2. The CDR3 spans 18 residues. Trimming removed 5 bases from V and 8 bases from J; junction bases left unmatched: 18. Germline V CDR1 and CDR2: SGHTA, FQGNSA. The DNA of the CDR3 is TGTGCCAGCAGCCTACACCACTCGAGCGGGGGGGCCGGCGATGAGCAGTTCTTC. Translation gives CASSLHHSSGGAGDEQFF.

The chain couples TRBV5-1 to TRBJ2-1, with D possibly TRBD2 on 5 matching bases. CDR3 length equals 13 residues. Germline CDR1 SGHRS, CDR2 YFSETQ. Trimming stripped 4 bases from V and 10 bases from J, with 15 bases between. CDR3 DNA: TGCGCCAGCAGCGACCTAGAGGGCGCCGAGCAGTTCTTC. Residues: CASSDLEGAEQFF. The variable domain in full, completed from reference TRBV5-1 and TRBJ2-1, reads KAGVTQTPRYLIKTRGQQVTLSCSPISGHRSVSWYQQTPGQGLQFLFEYFSETQRNKGNFPGRFSGRQFSNSRSEMNVSTLELGDSALYLCASSDLEGAEQFFGPGTRLTVL.

This clonotype was counted a few times. Here the CDR3 DNA reads TGTGCCAGCAGCACGACAGCCACAGATACGCAGTATTTT. Amino acids: CASSTTATDTQYF. This chain joins TRBV11-1 and TRBJ2-3; possible D gene TRBD1, 5 bases. Germline values: CDR1 SGHAT, CDR2 FQDESV (reference sequence). V was shortened by 5 bases and J by 2 bases, with 8 bases between the two germline ends. This CDR3 is 13 amino acids long.

This clonotype was observed a few times. The V and J genes are TRBV27 and TRBJ2-5; D is unclear. Per germline, CDR1 MNHEY and CDR2 SMNVEV (reference sequence). This CDR3 has 15 amino acids. V lost 0 bases, J lost 0 bases, and 8 bases lay in between. The CDR3 region is CASSLSWGNQETQYF. CDR3 DNA: TGTGCCAGCAGTTTATCTTGGGGTAACCAAGAGACCCAGTACTTC.

The chain links TRBV7-3 to TRBJ2-2; no firm D call. Trimming took 1 base from V and 0 from J, leaving 15 bases between them. The CDR3 extends over 18 amino acids. The germline gives CDR1 SGHTA, CDR2 FQGTGA. CDR3: CASSLRPRQNTNTGELFF. The CDR3 DNA is TGTGCCAGCAGCTTAAGGCCTAGGCAAAACACGAACACCGGGGAGCTGTTTTTT.

This clonotype was found a few times. The chain links TRBV20-1 to TRBJ1-1; possible D gene TRBD1, 6 bases. V was trimmed by 3 bases and J by 4 bases, leaving 18 bases between them. Germline V gene data show CDR1 as DFQATT and CDR2 as SNEGSKA (reference sequence). The CDR3 is made up of 15 amino acids. The chain's CDR3 is CSASSPIRGGTEAFF. In nucleotides, the CDR3 is TGCAGTGCTAGTAGTCCGATCAGGGGAGGCACTGAAGCTTTCTTT.